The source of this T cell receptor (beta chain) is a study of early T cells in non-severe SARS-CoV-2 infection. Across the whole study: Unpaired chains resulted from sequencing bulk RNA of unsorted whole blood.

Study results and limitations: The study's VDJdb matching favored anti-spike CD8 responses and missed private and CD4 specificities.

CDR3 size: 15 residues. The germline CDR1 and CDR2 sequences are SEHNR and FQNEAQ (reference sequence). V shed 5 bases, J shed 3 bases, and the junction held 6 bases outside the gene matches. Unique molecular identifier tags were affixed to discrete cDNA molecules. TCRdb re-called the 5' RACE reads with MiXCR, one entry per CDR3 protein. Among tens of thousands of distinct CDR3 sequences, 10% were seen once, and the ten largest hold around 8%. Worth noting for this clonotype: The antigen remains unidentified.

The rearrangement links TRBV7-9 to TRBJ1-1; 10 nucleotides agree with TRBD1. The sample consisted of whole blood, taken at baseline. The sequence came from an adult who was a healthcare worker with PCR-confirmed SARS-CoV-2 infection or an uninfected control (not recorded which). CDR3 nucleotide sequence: TGTGCCAGCAGCCCGCGGGACAGGGGATACACTGAAGCTTTCTTT. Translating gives CASSPRDRGYTEAFF.